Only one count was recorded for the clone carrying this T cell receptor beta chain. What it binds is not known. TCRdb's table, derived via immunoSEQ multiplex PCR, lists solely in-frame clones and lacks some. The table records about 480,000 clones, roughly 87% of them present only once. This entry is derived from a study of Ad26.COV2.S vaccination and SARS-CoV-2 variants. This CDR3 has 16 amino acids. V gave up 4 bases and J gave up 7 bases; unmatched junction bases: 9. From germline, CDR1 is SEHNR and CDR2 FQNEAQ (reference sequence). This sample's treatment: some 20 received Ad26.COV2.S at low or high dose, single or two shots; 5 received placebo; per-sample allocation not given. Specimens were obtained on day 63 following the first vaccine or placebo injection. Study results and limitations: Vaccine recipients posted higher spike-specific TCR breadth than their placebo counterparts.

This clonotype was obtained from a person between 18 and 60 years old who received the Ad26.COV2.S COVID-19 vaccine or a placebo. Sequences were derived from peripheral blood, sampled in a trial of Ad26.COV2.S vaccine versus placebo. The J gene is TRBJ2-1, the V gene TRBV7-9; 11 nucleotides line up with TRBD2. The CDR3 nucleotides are TGTGCCAGCAGCTACCTAGCGGGAGGTCCAATGAATGAGCAGTTCTTC. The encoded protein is CASSYLAGGPMNEQFF.